These T cell receptor beta chains were read from a single sample in a study of CD8 T cells in ankylosing spondylitis. Via MiXCR, TCRdb re-called the 5' RACE reads, giving one row per CDR3 protein. In the table there are about 66,000 distinct CDR3 sequences, 6.2% of which are singletons. What was sequenced was synovial fluid, either unsorted or a sorted T cell fraction (not recorded which). The receptor set was obtained from a male donor with ankylosing spondylitis. Each CDR3 is given with its conserved first and last residue. The D gene is left open where the match is weak. Expanded clones are given a class, and other clones once, few, many or no size at all.

many . TRBJ2-1 TRBV12-3/TRBV12-4 CASSSLSNEQFF TGTGCCAGCAGTTCCCTCAGTAATGAGCAGTTCTTC
. TRBD2 TRBJ2-1 TRBV6-5 CASSYSSSGRPSSYNEQFF TGTGCCAGCAGTTACTCGAGTAGCGGGAGACCCAGCTCCTACAATGAGCAGTTCTTC
many . TRBJ1-5 TRBV7-2 CASSARDNQPQHF TGTGCCAGCAGTGCTAGGGACAATCAGCCCCAGCATTTT
many TRBD2 TRBJ2-1 TRBV6-4 CASSDVLRLAGRITYNEQFF TGTGCCAGCAGTGACGTTTTGCGACTAGCGGGACGGATCACCTACAATGAGCAGTTCTTC
. . TRBJ2-3 TRBV7-9 CASRFYTDTQYF TGTGCCAGCAGGTTCTACACAGATACGCAGTATTTT
many TRBD2 TRBJ2-1 TRBV6-1 CASSLSGRVDNEQFF TGTGCCAGCAGTCTTAGCGGGAGGGTTGACAATGAGCAGTTCTTC
many . TRBJ2-7 TRBV6-2/TRBV6-3 CASSQLGDPYEQYF TGTGCCAGCAGTCAACTAGGGGATCCCTACGAGCAGTACTTC
many . TRBJ2-1 TRBV21-1 CASRGGPRKNEQFF TGTGCCAGCAGGGGAGGGCCCCGGAAGAATGAGCAGTTCTTC
medium-sized . TRBJ2-7 TRBV7-2 CASSSGLLPYEQYF TGTGCCAGCAGTTCCGGACTACTGCCCTACGAGCAGTACTTC
few . TRBJ2-1 TRBV4-1 CASSQWSGGGPYNEQFF TGCGCCAGCAGCCAATGGTCAGGGGGGGGTCCCTACAATGAGCAGTTCTTC
few . TRBJ2-2 TRBV10-2 CASSESGPNTGELFF TGCGCCAGCAGTGAGTCGGGGCCGAACACCGGGGAGCTGTTTTTT
few . TRBJ2-3 TRBV4-3 CASSQGGGTDTQYF TGCGCCAGCAGCCAAGGCGGAGGGACAGATACGCAGTATTTT
many . TRBJ2-7 TRBV12-3/TRBV12-4 CASSFVRGKAYEQYF TGTGCCAGCAGTTTCGTTCGGGGGAAGGCCTACGAGCAGTACTTC
. . TRBJ1-3 TRBV11-3 CASSFTGNTIYF TGTGCCAGCAGCTTTACTGGGAACACCATATATTTT
many TRBD1 TRBJ2-2 TRBV7-3 CASSTRQGTAGELFF TGTGCCAGCAGCACCCGACAGGGAACCGCCGGGGAGCTGTTTTTT
many . TRBJ2-1 TRBV5-1 CASYAEFSYNEQFF TGCGCCAGCTATGCGGAGTTCTCCTACAATGAGCAGTTCTTC
many TRBD2 TRBJ2-7 TRBV5-1 CASYPTSGSYEQYF TGCGCCAGCTACCCGACTAGCGGGTCCTACGAGCAGTACTTC
many TRBD2 TRBJ2-3 TRBV7-6 CASSRGGGPSTDTQYF TGTGCCAGCAGCCGCGGGGGGGGTCCTAGCACAGATACGCAGTATTTT
many . TRBJ2-7 TRBV9 CASSVDTSGYEQYF TGTGCCAGCAGCGTAGATACGAGTGGGTACGAGCAGTACTTC
many . TRBJ2-2 TRBV10-3 CAISENALSNTGELFF TGTGCCATCAGTGAGAATGCCCTATCGAACACCGGGGAGCTGTTTTTT
. . TRBJ2-1 TRBV4-2 CASSQDLGPAGNEQFF TGTGCCAGCAGCCAAGATTTAGGCCCCGCTGGCAATGAGCAGTTCTTC
. TRBD2 TRBJ2-1 TRBV19 CASSIIRASGMLWQFF TGTGCCAGTAGTATCATAAGGGCTAGCGGGATGTTATGGCAGTTCTTC
many . TRBJ2-3 TRBV5-1 CASSLGLRSEADTQYF TGCGCCAGCAGCTTGGGACTACGTAGTGAAGCAGATACGCAGTATTTT
few . TRBJ2-7 TRBV20-1 CSASNSHHPTYEQYF TGCAGTGCTAGTAATTCCCACCACCCCACCTACGAGCAGTACTTC
few . TRBJ2-3 TRBV20-1 CSAPPSEDTQYF TGCAGTGCCCCGCCTAGCGAGGATACGCAGTATTTT
many . TRBJ2-7 TRBV7-9 CASSLARGQGSTYEQYF TGTGCCAGCAGCTTAGCCCGGGGGCAGGGATCAACCTACGAGCAGTACTTC
few . TRBJ1-1 TRBV7-3 CASSLNKADQAFF TGTGCCAGCAGCTTAAATAAAGCGGACCAAGCTTTCTTT
few . TRBJ2-2 TRBV3-1 CASSSRLGPSGELFF TGTGCCAGCAGCTCTCGACTCGGACCATCCGGGGAGCTGTTTTTT
medium-sized TRBD1 TRBJ1-2 TRBV20-1 CSASGTDYGYTF TGCAGTGCCAGCGGGACAGACTATGGCTACACCTTC
many . TRBJ2-1 TRBV28 CASSLRQANGEQFF TGTGCCAGCAGTTTAAGGCAGGCCAACGGGGAGCAGTTCTTC
. . TRBJ1-6 TRBV28 CASQDVRDSPLHF TGTGCCAGCCAAGACGTCAGGGATTCACCCCTCCACTTT
. . TRBJ2-4 TRBV11-3 CASSLVAGGNIQYF TGTGCCAGCAGCTTAGTCGCCGGGGGAAACATTCAGTACTTC